This paragraph reports one T cell receptor (beta chain). Its antigen is undetermined. This sample was taken from a study of cytomegalovirus exposure and HLA in healthy donors. Germline CDR1 reads SEHNR; CDR2 reads FQNEAQ (reference sequence). The length of the CDR3 is 15 residues. Study-wide points: DRB1 had the most TCR associations and HLA-C the fewest, a later analysis found, with rates varying by HLA locus. The authors confirmed in vitro that a few CMV-associated chains were specific for CMV antigens.

PCR was performed using 60 Vbeta and 13 Jbeta primers. Clones were sequenced by immunoSEQ multiplex PCR, and TCRdb holds only the in-frame ones, with some missing. The table includes about 67,000 clones, 55% to 80% detected once. This sequence originates from a woman in her twenties or thirties in good health and CMV-seronegative. This rearrangement joins TRBV7-9 to TRBJ2-7; D remains unclear. The material sequenced was PBMCs. The CDR3 region is CSSFFKQKTAYEQYF. The CDR3 DNA reads TGTTCTAGTTTTTTCAAGCAGAAGACGGCATACGAGCAGTACTTC.